This TCR beta chain was identified during a study of T cells in Graves' hyperthyroidism and ophthalmopathy. This clonotype was observed many times. Its antigen remains unknown. Using RNA transcripts as the source, TCR beta CDR3 regions were amplified. A set of HTBI primers served as the primers for a first-round RT-PCR of the TCR CDR3. TCRdb processed the multiplex PCR reads anew with MiXCR; each CDR3 protein has one entry. The sample has 380,000 or so distinct CDR3 sequences, about 15% seen once. Uncontrolled infections, other autoimmune diseases, pregnancy or lactation led to exclusion of patients. Cells are PBMCs isolated from approximately 9.2 ml of fresh blood. V gave up 1 base and J gave up 1 base, with 10 bases separating them. CDR1 and CDR2 from the germline V gene are SGHAT and FQDESV (reference sequence). CDR3 length equals 15 residues. Study results and caveats: By a 13 V-J model, ophthalmopathy was set apart from stable hyperthyroidism. A median around 6.8 months before onset, the model predicted ophthalmopathy.

The rearrangement uses TRBV11-1 and TRBJ1-1; D is ambiguous. This receptor was obtained from a woman aged 30 to 39 with Graves' hyperthyroidism. The source material was blood. The chain's CDR3 is CASSLEGKRNTEAFF. CDR3 bases: TGTGCCAGCAGCTTAGAAGGGAAGCGGAACACTGAAGCTTTCTTT.